The source of this T cell receptor (beta chain) is a study of T cell repertoires in cytomegalovirus infection. Study information: Indicated by public TCR beta signatures were CMV infection and matching HLA type. Study conclusions and caveats: The cumulative frequency of public TCR beta families distinguished individuals who carried CMV together with the relevant HLA. HLA-C-restricted CMV clonotypes gave the most frequent clonotype in two of eight donors.

The CDR3 has 15 amino acids. From germline, CDR1 is SGHTA and CDR2 FQGNSA. The ends were cut back, 1 base at V and 9 bases at J, with 13 bases in the middle. This clonotype was counted at least ten times. The antigen is unknown. TCRdb redid the calling of the reads with MiXCR, one entry per CDR3 protein. This table holds fewer than 550,000 distinct CDR3 sequences, 11% found once. This clonotype was obtained from a human donor in good health (CMV status not recorded). Some clones in this sample may be carry-over from other donors' samples. The V and J genes are TRBV7-2 and TRBJ1-6, with D unresolved. The sequenced material came from PBMCs. The CDR3 loop reads CASSLELGSSSPLHF. In DNA form, the CDR3 reads TGTGCCAGCAGCTTAGAGCTGGGTAGCTCTTCACCCCTCCACTTT.